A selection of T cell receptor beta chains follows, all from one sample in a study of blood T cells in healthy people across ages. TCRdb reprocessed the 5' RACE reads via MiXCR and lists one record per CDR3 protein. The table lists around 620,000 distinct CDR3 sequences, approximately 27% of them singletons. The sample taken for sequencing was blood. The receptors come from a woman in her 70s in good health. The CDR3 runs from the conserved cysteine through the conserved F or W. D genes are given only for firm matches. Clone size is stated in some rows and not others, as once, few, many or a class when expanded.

CDR3 protein: CASSYREVNGYTF
CDR3 DNA: TGTGCCAGCAGTTACAGGGAAGTTAATGGCTACACCTTC
clone size: .
J gene: TRBJ1-2
V gene: TRBV27
D gene: .

CDR3 protein: CASSLEGSENIPYF
CDR3 DNA: TGCGCCAGCAGCTTGGAGGGATCTGAGAACATTCCGTACTTC
clone size: .
J gene: TRBJ2-4
V gene: TRBV5-1
D gene: .

CDR3 protein: CASSFGLAGGGETQYF
CDR3 DNA: TGTGCCAGCAGCTTTGGCCTAGCGGGGGGAGGGGAGACCCAGTACTTC
clone size: .
J gene: TRBJ2-5
V gene: TRBV7-2
D gene: TRBD2

CDR3 protein: CASSPPGGGGYTF
CDR3 DNA: TGTGCCAGCAGTCCCCCGGGGGGCGGTGGCTACACCTTC
clone size: .
J gene: TRBJ1-2
V gene: TRBV28
D gene: .

CDR3 protein: CASSASRTGMYVQYF
CDR3 DNA: TGTGCCAGCAGTGCCTCCCGGACAGGAATGTACGTGCAGTACTTC
clone size: .
J gene: TRBJ2-7
V gene: TRBV6-1
D gene: TRBD1

CDR3 protein: CASSVERTYNEQFF
CDR3 DNA: TGTGCCAGCAGCGTTGAACGAACCTACAATGAGCAGTTCTTC
clone size: .
J gene: TRBJ2-1
V gene: TRBV9
D gene: .

CDR3 protein: CASSQDRGGNTQYF
CDR3 DNA: TGTGCCAGCAGCCAGGACAGGGGCGGAAATACGCAGTATTTT
clone size: .
J gene: TRBJ2-3
V gene: TRBV4-2
D gene: TRBD1

CDR3 protein: CASSRQGQIQETQYF
CDR3 DNA: TGCGCCAGCAGCCGACAGGGACAGATCCAAGAGACCCAGTACTTC
clone size: .
J gene: TRBJ2-5
V gene: TRBV4-1
D gene: TRBD1

CDR3 protein: CAGSSQGRDTQYF
CDR3 DNA: TGTGCCGGCAGTTCGCAGGGACGCGATACGCAGTATTTT
clone size: .
J gene: TRBJ2-3
V gene: TRBV6-5
D gene: .

CDR3 protein: CSARDDRGSSPLHF
CDR3 DNA: TGCAGTGCTAGAGACGACAGGGGGTCTTCACCCCTCCACTTT
clone size: few
J gene: TRBJ1-6
V gene: TRBV20-1
D gene: TRBD1

CDR3 protein: CSALDGTRGSNSPLHF
CDR3 DNA: TGCAGCGCTCTGGATGGGACCCGAGGCTCTAATTCACCCCTCCACTTT
clone size: .
J gene: TRBJ1-6
V gene: TRBV29-1
D gene: .

CDR3 protein: CASSLFPTSPAYNEQFF
CDR3 DNA: TGTGCCAGCAGTTTATTCCCGACTAGCCCGGCGTACAATGAGCAGTTCTTC
clone size: .
J gene: TRBJ2-1
V gene: TRBV27
D gene: TRBD2

CDR3 protein: CASSPDAGLGYTF
CDR3 DNA: TGTGCCAGCAGTCCGGACGCAGGCTTAGGCTACACCTTC
clone size: few
J gene: TRBJ1-2
V gene: TRBV6-1
D gene: .

CDR3 protein: CASSVSPGANVLTF
CDR3 DNA: TGTGCCAGCAGTGTGTCTCCTGGGGCCAACGTCCTGACTTTC
clone size: few
J gene: TRBJ2-6
V gene: TRBV6-4
D gene: .

CDR3 protein: CASSHGGVSGNTIYF
CDR3 DNA: TGTGCCAGCAGCCACGGCGGGGTTTCTGGAAACACCATATATTTT
clone size: few
J gene: TRBJ1-3
V gene: TRBV6-6
D gene: .

CDR3 protein: CSASGQGSGANVLTF
CDR3 DNA: TGCAGTGCTAGCGGACAGGGATCTGGGGCCAACGTCCTGACTTTC
clone size: once
J gene: TRBJ2-6
V gene: TRBV20-1
D gene: TRBD1

CDR3 protein: CASSLKSAGDTQYF
CDR3 DNA: TGTGCCAGCAGCTTGAAATCGGCGGGAGATACGCAGTATTTT
clone size: .
J gene: TRBJ2-3
V gene: TRBV7-2
D gene: .

CDR3 protein: CSARPTGHNYGYTF
CDR3 DNA: TGCAGTGCTAGGCCCACGGGACATAACTATGGCTACACCTTC
clone size: once
J gene: TRBJ1-2
V gene: TRBV20-1
D gene: .

CDR3 protein: CASSLEYRSPLHF
CDR3 DNA: TGTGCCAGCAGCCTAGAGTATCGGTCACCCCTCCACTTT
clone size: .
J gene: TRBJ1-6
V gene: TRBV11-2
D gene: .

CDR3 protein: CASSSEGGNSPLHF
CDR3 DNA: TGTGCCAGCAGCTCAGAGGGGGGCAATTCACCCCTCCACTTT
clone size: .
J gene: TRBJ1-6
V gene: TRBV7-9
D gene: .

CDR3 protein: CATNTLYNEQFF
CDR3 DNA: TGTGCCACCAATACGTTGTACAATGAGCAGTTCTTC
clone size: .
J gene: TRBJ2-1
V gene: TRBV2
D gene: .

CDR3 protein: CASASSWTDFYGYTF
CDR3 DNA: TGTGCCAGCGCCTCGTCGTGGACGGACTTCTATGGCTACACCTTC
clone size: once
J gene: TRBJ1-2
V gene: TRBV5-5
D gene: .

CDR3 protein: CASSFGGSNQPRHF
CDR3 DNA: TGTGCCAGCAGCTTTGGCGGTAGCAATCAGCCCCGGCATTTT
clone size: few
J gene: TRBJ1-5
V gene: TRBV5-5
D gene: .

CDR3 protein: CASSLLQGGSPLHF
CDR3 DNA: TGCGCCAGCAGCTTGTTACAGGGTGGCTCACCCCTCCACTTT
clone size: few
J gene: TRBJ1-6
V gene: TRBV5-1
D gene: .

CDR3 protein: CASRRGLATDTQYF
CDR3 DNA: TGTGCCAGCAGACGGGGACTAGCGACAGATACGCAGTATTTT
clone size: .
J gene: TRBJ2-3
V gene: TRBV7-9
D gene: TRBD2

CDR3 protein: CASSMGGLYEQYF
CDR3 DNA: TGTGCCAGCAGTATGGGGGGGCTTTACGAGCAGTACTTC
clone size: .
J gene: TRBJ2-7
V gene: TRBV6-5
D gene: .

CDR3 protein: CASSLRGAGGANVLTF
CDR3 DNA: TGTGCCAGCAGTTTAAGGGGGGCAGGTGGGGCCAACGTCCTGACTTTC
clone size: .
J gene: TRBJ2-6
V gene: TRBV12-3/TRBV12-4
D gene: .